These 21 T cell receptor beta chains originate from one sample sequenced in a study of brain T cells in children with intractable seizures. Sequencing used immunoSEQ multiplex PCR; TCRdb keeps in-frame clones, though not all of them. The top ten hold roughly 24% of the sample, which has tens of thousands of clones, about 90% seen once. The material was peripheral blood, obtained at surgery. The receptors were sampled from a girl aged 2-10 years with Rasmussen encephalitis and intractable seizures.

CDR3 nucleotide sequence: TGTGCCACCGGATTCAGAGGGGTCGCCGGGGAGCTGTTTTTT. Translated: CATGFRGVAGELFF. The rearrangement uses TRBV24-1 and TRBJ2-2; D tentatively fits TRBD1 or TRBD2 (5 bases each). CDR3 length: 14 amino acids. Deletions cut 9 bases from V and 6 bases from J, with 16 bases between. The germline V gene encodes CDR1 KGHDR and CDR2 SFDVKD.

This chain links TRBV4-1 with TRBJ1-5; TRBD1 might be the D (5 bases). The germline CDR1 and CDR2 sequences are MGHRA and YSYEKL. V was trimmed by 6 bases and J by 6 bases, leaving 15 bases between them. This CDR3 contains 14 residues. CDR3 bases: TGCGCCAGCAGGTACGGGGGGGTCGGTCAGCCCCAGCATTTT. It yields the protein CASRYGGVGQPQHF.

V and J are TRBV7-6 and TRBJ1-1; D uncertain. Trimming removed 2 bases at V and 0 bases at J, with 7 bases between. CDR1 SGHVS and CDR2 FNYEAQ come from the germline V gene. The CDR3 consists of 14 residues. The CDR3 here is CASSLTEMNTEAFF. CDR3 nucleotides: TGTGCCAGCAGCTTAACAGAAATGAACACTGAAGCTTTCTTT.

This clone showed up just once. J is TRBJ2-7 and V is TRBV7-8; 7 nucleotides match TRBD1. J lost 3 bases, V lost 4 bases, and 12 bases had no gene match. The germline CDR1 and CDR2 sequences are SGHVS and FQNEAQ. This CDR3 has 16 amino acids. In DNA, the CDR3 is TGTGCCAGCAGCTCATCCCCCGGGACAGCCTTCTACGAGCAGTACTTC. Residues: CASSSSPGTAFYEQYF.

The CDR3 DNA reads as TGTGCCACCTCCCCAGGGGAGGCGAGAGTCTACGAGCAGTACTTC. Its protein product is CATSPGEARVYEQYF. The chain links TRBV24-1 to TRBJ2-7, with D perhaps given as TRBD1 or TRBD2 (6 bases each). Trimming pared 9 bases from V and 3 bases from J, leaving 20 bases between. Germline loops: CDR1 KGHDR, CDR2 SFDVKD. CDR3 length equals 15 residues.

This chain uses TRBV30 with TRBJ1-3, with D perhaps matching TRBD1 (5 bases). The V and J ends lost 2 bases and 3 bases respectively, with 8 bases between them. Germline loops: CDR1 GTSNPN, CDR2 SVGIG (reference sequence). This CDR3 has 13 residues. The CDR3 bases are TGTGCCTGGAGTCGGGGGTTTGGAAACACCATATATTTT. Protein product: CAWSRGFGNTIYF.

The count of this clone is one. This CDR3 reads CASSQVPGRTDQPQHF. The CDR3 region has the DNA TGCGCCAGCAGCCAGGTTCCAGGACGGACAGATCAGCCCCAGCATTTT. This chain uses TRBV4-1 with TRBJ1-5; weak D call: TRBD1 (6 bases). The CDR3 contains 16 residues. The germline V gene encodes CDR1 MGHRA and CDR2 YSYEKL. V shed 3 bases and J shed 5 bases, with 17 bases lying between them.

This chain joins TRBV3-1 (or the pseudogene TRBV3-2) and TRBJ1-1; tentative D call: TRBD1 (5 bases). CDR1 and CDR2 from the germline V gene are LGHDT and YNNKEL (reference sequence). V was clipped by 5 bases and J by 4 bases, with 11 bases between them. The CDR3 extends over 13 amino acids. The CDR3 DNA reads TGTGCCAGCAGCTTCTTGGACACCACTGAAGCTTTCTTT. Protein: CASSFLDTTEAFF.

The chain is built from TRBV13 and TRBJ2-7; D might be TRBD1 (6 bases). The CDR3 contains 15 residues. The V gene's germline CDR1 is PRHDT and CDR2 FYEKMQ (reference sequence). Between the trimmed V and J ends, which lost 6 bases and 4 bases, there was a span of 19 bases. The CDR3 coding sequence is TGTGCCAGCAGTGGGGACCCTGGGACATCTTACGAGCAGTACTTC. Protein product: CASSGDPGTSYEQYF. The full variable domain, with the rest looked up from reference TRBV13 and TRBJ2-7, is AAGVIQSPRHLIKEKRETATLKCYPIPRHDTVYWYQQGPGQDPQFLISFYEKMQSDKGSIPDRFSAQQFSDYHSELNMSSLELGDSALYFCASSGDPGTSYEQYFGPGTRLTVT.

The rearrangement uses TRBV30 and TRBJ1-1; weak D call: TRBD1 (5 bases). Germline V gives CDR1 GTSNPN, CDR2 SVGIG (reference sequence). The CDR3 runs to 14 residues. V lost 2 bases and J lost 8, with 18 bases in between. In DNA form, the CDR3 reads TGTGCCTGGAGTCCCCTTGGGGGAGGGGAGGAAGCTTTCTTT. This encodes CAWSPLGGGEEAFF.

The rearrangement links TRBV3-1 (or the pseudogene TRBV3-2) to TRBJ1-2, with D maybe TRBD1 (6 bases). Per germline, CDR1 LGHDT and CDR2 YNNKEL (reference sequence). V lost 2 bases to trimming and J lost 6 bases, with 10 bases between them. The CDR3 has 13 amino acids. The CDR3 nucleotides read TGTGCCAGCAGCCAAACAGGGACAAATGGCTACACCTTC. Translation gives CASSQTGTNGYTF.

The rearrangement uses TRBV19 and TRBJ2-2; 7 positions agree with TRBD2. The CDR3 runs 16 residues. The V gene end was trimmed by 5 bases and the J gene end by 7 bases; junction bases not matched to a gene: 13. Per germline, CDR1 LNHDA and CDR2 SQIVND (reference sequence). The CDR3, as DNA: TGTGCCAGTAGTCCGAGGGGACTACGCAACGTCGGGGAGCTGTTTTTT. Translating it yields CASSPRGLRNVGELFF.

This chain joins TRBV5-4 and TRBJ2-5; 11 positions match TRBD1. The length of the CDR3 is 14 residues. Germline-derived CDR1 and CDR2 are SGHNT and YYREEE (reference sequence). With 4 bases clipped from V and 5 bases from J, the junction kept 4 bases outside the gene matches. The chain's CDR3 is CASSGTGGGETQYF. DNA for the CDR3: TGTGCCAGCAGCGGGACAGGGGGAGGGGAGACCCAGTACTTC. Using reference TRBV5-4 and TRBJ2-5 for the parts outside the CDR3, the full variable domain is ETGVTQSPTHLIKTRGQQVTLRCSSQSGHNTVSWYQQALGQGPQFIFQYYREEENGRGNFPPRFSGLQFPNYSSELNVNALELDDSALYLCASSGTGGGETQYFGPGTRLLVL.

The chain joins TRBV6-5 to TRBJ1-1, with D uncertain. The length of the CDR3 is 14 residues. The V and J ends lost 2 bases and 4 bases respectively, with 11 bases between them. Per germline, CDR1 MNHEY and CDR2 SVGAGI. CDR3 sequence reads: CASSYQEGSTEAFF. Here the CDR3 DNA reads TGTGCCAGCAGTTACCAAGAAGGGAGCACTGAAGCTTTCTTT.

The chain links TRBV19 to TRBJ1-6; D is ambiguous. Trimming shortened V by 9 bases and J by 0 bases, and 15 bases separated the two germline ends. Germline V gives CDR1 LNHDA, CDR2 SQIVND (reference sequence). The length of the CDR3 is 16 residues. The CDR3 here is CASRMEGSSYNSPLHF. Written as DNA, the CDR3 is TGTGCCAGCCGTATGGAGGGCAGCTCCTATAATTCACCCCTCCACTTT.

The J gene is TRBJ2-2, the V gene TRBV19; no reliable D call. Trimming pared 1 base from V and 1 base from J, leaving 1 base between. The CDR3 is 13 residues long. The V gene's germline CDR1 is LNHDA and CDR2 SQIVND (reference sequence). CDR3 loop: CASSIGNTGELFF. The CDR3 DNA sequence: TGTGCCAGTAGTATAGGGAACACCGGGGAGCTGTTTTTT.

CDR3 loop: CAGSPRVTYEQYF. In nucleotides, the CDR3 is TGCGCCGGATCCCCCAGGGTCACCTACGAGCAGTACTTC. The chain combines TRBV5-1 with TRBJ2-7; a possible D gene is TRBD1 (5 bases). The V gene lost 10 bases and the J gene lost 2 bases, with 16 bases spanning the gap. Germline V gene data show CDR1 as SGHRS and CDR2 as YFSETQ. The CDR3 is 13 amino acids.

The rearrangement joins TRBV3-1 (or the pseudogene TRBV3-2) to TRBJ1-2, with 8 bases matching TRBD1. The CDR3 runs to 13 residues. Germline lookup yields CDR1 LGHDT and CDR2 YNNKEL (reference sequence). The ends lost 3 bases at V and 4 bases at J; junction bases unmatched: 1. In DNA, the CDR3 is TGTGCCAGCAGCCACCAGGGGGCCTATGGCTACACCTTC. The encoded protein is CASSHQGAYGYTF.

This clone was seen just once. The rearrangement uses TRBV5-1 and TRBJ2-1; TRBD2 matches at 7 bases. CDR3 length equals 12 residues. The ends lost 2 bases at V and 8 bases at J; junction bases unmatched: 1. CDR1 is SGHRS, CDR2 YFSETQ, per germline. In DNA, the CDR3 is TGCGCCAGCAGCTTCCGGGGGGATGAGCAGTTCTTC. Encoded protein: CASSFRGDEQFF.

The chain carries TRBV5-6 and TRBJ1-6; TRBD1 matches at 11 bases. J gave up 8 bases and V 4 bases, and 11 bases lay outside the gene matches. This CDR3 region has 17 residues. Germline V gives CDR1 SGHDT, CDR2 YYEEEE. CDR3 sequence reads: CASSHVGQGGFDSPLHF. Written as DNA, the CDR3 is TGTGCCAGCAGCCACGTGGGACAGGGGGGGTTCGATTCACCCCTCCACTTT.

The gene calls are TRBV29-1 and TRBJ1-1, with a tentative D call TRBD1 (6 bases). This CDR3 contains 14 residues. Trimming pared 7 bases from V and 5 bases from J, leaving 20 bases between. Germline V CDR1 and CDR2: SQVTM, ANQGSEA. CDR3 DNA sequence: TGCAGCGCGCTGTCTCAGGCGAGGGGGACTGAAGCTTTCTTT. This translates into CSALSQARGTEAFF.